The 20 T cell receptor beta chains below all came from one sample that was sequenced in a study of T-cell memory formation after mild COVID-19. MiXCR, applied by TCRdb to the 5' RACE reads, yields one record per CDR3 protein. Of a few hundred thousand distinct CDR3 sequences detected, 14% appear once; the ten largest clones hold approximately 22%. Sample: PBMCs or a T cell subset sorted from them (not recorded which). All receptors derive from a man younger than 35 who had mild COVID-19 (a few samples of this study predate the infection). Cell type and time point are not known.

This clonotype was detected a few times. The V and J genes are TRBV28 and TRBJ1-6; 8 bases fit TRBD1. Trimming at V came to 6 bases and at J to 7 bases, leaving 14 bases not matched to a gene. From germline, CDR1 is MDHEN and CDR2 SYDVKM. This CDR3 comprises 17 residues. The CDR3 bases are TGTGCCAGCAGCTCCGAGGAAAGGCAGGGGGCCAATTCACCCCTCCACTTT. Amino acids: CASSSEERQGANSPLHF.

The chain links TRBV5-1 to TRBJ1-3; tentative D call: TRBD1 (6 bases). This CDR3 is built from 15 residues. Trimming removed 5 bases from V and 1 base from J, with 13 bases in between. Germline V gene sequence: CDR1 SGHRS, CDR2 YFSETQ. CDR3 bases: TGCGCCAGCAGGGCGACAGGTTCGTCTGGAAACACCATATATTTT. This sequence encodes CASRATGSSGNTIYF.

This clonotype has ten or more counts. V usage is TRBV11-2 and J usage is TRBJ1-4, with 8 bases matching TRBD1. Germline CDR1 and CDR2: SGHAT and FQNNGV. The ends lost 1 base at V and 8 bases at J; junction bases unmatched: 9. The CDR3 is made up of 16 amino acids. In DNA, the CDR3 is TGTGCCAGCAGCTTAGGATCCTTACAGGGGGGGGAAAAACTGTTTTTT. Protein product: CASSLGSLQGGEKLFF.

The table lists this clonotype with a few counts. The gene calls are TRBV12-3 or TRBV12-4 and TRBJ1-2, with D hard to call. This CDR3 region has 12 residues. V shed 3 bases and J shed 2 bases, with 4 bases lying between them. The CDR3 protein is CASSLKNYGYTF. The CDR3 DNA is TGTGCCAGCAGTTTGAAAAACTATGGCTACACCTTC.

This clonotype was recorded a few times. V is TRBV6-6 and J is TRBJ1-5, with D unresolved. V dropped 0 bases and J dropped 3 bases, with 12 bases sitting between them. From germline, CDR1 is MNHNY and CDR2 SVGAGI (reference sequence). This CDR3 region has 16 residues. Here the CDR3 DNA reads TGTGCCAGCAGTTACTCGACTATCCCCAACAATCAGCCCCAGCATTTT. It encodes CASSYSTIPNNQPQHF.

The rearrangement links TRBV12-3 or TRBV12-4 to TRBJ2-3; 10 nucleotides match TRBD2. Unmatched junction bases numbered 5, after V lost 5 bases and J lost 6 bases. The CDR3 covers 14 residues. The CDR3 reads CASSTSGDMDTQYF. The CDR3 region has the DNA TGTGCCAGCAGTACTAGCGGGGACATGGATACGCAGTATTTT.

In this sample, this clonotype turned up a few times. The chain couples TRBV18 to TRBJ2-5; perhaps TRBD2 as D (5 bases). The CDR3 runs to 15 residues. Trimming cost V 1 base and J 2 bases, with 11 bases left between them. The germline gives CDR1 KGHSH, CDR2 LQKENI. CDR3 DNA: TGTGCCAGCTCACCACGCGGCGGACTTCAAGAGACCCAGTACTTC. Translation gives CASSPRGGLQETQYF.

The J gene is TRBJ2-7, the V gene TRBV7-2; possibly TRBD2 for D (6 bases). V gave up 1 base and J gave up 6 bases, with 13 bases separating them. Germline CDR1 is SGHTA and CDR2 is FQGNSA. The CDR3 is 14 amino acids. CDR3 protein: CASSLVAGYGEQYV. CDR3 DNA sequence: TGTGCCAGCAGCTTAGTGGCGGGGTATGGCGAGCAGTACGTC.

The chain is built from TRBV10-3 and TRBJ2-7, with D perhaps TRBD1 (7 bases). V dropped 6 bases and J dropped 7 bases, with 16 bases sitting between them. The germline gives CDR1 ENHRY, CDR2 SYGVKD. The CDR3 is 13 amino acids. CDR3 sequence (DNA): TGTGCCATCAGCGGACAGGACCGGGAGGAGCAGTACGTC. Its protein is CAISGQDREEQYV.

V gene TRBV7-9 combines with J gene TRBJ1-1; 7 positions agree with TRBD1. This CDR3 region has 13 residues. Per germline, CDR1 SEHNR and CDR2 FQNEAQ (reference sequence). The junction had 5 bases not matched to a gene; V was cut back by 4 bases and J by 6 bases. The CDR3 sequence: CASSSLGTAEAFF. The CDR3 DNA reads TGTGCCAGCAGCTCCCTAGGGACAGCTGAAGCTTTCTTT.

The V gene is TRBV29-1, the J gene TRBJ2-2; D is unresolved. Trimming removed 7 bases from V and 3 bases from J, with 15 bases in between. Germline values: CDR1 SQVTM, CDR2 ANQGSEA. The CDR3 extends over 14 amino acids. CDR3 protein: CSARASSYTGELFF. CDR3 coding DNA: TGCAGCGCCCGAGCGTCCTCTTACACCGGGGAGCTGTTTTTT.

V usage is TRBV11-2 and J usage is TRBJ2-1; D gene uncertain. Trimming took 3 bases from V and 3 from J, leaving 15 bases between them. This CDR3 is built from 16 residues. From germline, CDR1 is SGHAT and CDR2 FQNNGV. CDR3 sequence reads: CASSFSVRQHYNEQFF. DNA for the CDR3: TGTGCCAGCAGCTTCTCCGTGCGGCAACACTACAATGAGCAGTTCTTC.

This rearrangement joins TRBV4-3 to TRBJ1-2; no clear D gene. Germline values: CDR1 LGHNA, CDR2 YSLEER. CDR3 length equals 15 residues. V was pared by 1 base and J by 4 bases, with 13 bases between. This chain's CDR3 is CASSQGTGITYGYTF. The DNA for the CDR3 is TGCGCCAGCAGCCAAGGAACTGGTATTACCTATGGCTACACCTTC.

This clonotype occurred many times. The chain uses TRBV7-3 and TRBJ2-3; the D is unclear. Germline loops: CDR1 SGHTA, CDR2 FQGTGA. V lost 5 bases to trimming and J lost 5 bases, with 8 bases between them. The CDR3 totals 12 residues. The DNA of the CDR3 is TGTGCCAGCAGCCAATCGCGAGATACGCAGTATTTT. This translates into CASSQSRDTQYF.

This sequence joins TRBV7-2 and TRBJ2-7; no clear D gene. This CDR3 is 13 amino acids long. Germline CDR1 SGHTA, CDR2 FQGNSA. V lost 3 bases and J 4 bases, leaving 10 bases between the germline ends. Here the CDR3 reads CASSFRANYEQYF. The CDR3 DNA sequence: TGTGCCAGCAGCTTTAGGGCAAATTACGAGCAGTACTTC. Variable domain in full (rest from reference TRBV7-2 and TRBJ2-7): GAGVSQSPSNKVTEKGKDVELRCDPISGHTALYWYRQSLGQGLEFLIYFQGNSAPDKSGLPSDRFSAERTGGSVSTLTIQRTQQEDSAVYLCASSFRANYEQYFGPGTRLTVT.

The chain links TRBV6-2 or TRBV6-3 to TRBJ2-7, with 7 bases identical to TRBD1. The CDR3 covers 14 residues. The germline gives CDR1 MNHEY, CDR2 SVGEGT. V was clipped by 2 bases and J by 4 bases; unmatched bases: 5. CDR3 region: CASSYGGQLYEQYF. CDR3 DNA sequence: TGTGCCAGCAGTTACGGGGGACAGCTATACGAGCAGTACTTC.

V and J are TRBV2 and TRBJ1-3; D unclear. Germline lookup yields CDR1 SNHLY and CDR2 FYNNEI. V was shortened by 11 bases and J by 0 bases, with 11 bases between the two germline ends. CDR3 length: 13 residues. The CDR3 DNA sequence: TGTGCCTCGGGGTCCCTCTCTGGAAACACCATATATTTT. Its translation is CASGSLSGNTIYF.

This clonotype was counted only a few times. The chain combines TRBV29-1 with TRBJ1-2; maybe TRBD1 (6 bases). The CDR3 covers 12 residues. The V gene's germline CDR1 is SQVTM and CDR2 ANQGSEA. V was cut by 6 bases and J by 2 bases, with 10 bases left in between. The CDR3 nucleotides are TGCAGCGTCCCGGGACAAAACTATGGCTACACCTTC. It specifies CSVPGQNYGYTF.

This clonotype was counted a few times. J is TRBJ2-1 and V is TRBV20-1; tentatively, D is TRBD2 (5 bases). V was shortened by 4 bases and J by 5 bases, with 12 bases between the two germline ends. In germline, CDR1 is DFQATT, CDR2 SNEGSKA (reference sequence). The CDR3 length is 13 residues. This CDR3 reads CSATGETNNEQFF. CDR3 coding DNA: TGCAGTGCTACTGGAGAGACTAACAATGAGCAGTTCTTC.

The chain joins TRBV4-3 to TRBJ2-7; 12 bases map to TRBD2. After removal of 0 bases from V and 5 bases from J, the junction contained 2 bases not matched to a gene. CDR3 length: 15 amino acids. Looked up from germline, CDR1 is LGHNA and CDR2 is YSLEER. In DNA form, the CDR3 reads TGCGCCAGCAGCCAAGAGACTAGCGGGGGTAACGAGCAGTACTTC. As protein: CASSQETSGGNEQYF.